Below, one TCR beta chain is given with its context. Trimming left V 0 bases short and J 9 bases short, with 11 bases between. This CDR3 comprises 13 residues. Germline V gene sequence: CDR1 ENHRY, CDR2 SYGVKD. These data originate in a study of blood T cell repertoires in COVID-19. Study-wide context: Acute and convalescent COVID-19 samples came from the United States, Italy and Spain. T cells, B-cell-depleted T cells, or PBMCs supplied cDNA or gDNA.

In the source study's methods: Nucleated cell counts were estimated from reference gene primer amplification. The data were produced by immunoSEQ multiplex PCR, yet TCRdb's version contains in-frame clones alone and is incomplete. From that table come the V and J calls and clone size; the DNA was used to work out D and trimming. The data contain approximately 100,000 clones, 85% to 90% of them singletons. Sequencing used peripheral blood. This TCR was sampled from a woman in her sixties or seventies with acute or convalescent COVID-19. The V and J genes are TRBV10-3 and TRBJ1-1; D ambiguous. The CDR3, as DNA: TGTGCCATCAGTGAGTCTTCCACGGGGAAAGCTTTCTTT. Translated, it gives CAISESSTGKAFF.